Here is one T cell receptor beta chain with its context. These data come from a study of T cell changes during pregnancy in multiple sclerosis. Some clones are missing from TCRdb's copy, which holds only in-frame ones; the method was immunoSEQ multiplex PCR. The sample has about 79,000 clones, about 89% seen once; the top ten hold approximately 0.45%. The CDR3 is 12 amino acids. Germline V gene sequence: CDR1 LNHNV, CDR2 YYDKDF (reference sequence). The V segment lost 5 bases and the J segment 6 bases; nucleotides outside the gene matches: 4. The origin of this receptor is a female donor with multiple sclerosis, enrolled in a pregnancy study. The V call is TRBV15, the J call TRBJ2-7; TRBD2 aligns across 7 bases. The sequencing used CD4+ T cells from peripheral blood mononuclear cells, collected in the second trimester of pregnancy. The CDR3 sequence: CATSLIAGEQYF. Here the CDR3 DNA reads TGTGCCACCAGCCTTATAGCGGGCGAGCAGTACTTC. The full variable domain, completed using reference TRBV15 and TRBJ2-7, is DAMVIQNPRYQVTQFGKPVTLSCSQTLNHNVMYWYQQKSSQAPKLLFHYYDKDFNNEADTPDNFQSRRPNTSFCFLDIRSPGLGDTAMYLCATSLIAGEQYFGPGTRLTVT.